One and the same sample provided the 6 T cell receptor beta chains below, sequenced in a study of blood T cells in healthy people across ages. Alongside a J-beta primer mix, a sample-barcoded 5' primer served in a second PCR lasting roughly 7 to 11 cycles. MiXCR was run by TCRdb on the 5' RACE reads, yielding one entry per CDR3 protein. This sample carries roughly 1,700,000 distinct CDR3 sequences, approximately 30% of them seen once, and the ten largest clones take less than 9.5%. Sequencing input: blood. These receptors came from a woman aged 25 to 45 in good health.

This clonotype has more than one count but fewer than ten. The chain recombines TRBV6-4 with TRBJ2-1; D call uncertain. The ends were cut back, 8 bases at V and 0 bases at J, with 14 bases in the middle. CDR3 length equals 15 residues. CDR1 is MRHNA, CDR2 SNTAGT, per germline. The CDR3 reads CASSLTALSYNEQFF. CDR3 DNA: TGTGCCAGCTCCTTGACGGCTCTCTCCTACAATGAGCAGTTCTTC.

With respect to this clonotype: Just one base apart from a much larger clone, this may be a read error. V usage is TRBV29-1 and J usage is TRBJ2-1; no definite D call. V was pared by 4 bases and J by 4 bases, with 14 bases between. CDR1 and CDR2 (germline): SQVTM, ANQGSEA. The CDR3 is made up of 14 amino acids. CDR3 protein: CSVAWRRQYNEQFF. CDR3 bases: TGCAGCGTTGCCTGGAGACGGCAGTACAATGAGCAGTTCTTC.

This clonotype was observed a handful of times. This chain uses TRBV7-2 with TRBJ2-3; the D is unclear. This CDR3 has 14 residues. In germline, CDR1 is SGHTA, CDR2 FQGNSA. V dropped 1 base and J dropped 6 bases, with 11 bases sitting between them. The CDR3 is CASSLDGPRDTQYF. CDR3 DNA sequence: TGTGCCAGCAGCTTAGATGGGCCTCGTGATACGCAGTATTTT.

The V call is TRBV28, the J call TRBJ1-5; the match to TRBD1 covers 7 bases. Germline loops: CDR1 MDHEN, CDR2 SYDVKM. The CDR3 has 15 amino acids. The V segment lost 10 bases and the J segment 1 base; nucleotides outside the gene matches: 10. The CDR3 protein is CAISRQGSSNQPQHF. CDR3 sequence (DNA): TGTGCCATCAGCCGACAGGGTTCGAGCAATCAGCCCCAGCATTTT.

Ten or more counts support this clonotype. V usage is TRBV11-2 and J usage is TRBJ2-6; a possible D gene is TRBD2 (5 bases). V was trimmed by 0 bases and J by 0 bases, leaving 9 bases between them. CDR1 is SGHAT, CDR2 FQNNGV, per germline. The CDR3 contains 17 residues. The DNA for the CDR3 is TGTGCCAGCAGCTTAGATGTTCGGGGCTCTGGGGCCAACGTCCTGACTTTC. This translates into CASSLDVRGSGANVLTF. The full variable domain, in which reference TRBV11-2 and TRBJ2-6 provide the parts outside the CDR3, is EAGVAQSPRYKIIEKRQSVAFWCNPISGHATLYWYQQILGQGPKLLIQFQNNGVVDDSQLPKDRFSAERLKGVDSTLKIQPAKLEDSAVYLCASSLDVRGSGANVLTFGAGSRLTVL.

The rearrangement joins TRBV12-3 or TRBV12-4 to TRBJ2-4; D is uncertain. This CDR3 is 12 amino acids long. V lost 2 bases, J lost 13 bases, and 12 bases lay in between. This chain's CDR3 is CASSLISTEQYF. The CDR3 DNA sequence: TGTGCCAGCAGTTTAATATCTACTGAGCAGTACTTC.